The clone carrying this T cell receptor beta chain was counted at least ten times. Its specificity is unknown. The data originate from a study of identical twins. Template switching supplied a universal primer site; unique molecular identifiers were carried on the cDNA. Each CDR3 protein gets one entry after TCRdb re-called the 5' RACE reads with MiXCR. The table has about 210,000 distinct CDR3 sequences, around a tenth seen once; the top ten hold 5% to 5.5%. With 6 bases removed from V and 8 bases from J, the gap between germline ends came to 7 bases. The CDR3 has 11 amino acids. Germline CDR1 reads MNHEY; CDR2 reads SVGEGT. The study, taken as a whole, reports: Among out-of-frame alpha sequences shared by twins, low generation probability occurred in excess.

The sample taken for sequencing was memory (CD45RO+) T cells sorted from blood. The clonotype originates from a young woman in good health. The chain links TRBV6-2 or TRBV6-3 to TRBJ2-2; D remains ambiguous. The CDR3 region is CASRRPGELFF. The CDR3 DNA is TGTGCCAGCAGGAGGCCGGGGGAGCTGTTTTTT.